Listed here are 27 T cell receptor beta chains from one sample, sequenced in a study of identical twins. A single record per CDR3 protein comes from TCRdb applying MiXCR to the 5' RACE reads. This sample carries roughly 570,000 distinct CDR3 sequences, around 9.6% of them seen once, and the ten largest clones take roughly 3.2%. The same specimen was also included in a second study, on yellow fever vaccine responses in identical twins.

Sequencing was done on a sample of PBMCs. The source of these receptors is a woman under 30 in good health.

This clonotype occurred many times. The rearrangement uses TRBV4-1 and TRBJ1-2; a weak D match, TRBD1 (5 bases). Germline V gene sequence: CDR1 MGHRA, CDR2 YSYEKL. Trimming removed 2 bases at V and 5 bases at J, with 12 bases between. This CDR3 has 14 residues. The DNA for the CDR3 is TGCGCCAGCAGCCAACCCTTTGAGGGGTATGGCTACACCTTC. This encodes CASSQPFEGYGYTF.

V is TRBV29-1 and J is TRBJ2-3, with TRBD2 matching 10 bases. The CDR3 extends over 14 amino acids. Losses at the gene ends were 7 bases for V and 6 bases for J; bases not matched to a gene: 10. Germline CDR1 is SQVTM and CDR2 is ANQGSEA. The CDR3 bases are TGCAGCGCCCCACTAGCGGGGATATTGGATACGCAGTATTTT. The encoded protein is CSAPLAGILDTQYF.

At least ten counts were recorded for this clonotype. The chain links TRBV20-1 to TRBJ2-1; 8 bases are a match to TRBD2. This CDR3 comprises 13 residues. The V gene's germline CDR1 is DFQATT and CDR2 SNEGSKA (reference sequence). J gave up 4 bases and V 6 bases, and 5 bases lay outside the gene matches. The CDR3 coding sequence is TGCAGTGCCATTAGCGGGGAGTACAATGAGCAGTTCTTC. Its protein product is CSAISGEYNEQFF.

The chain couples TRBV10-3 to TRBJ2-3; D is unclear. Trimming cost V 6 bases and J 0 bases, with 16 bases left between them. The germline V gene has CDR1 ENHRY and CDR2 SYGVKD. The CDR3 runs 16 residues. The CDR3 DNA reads TGTGCCATCAGCCCGGTGGATGGTTCTAGCACAGATACGCAGTATTTT. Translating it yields CAISPVDGSSTDTQYF.

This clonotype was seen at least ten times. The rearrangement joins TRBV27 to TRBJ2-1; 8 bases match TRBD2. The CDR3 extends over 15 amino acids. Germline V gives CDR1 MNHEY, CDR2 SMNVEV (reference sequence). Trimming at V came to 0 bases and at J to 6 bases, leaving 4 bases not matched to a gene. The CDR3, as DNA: TGTGCCAGCAGTTTATCCGGACTAGCCGGCAATGAGCAGTTCTTC. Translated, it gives CASSLSGLAGNEQFF.

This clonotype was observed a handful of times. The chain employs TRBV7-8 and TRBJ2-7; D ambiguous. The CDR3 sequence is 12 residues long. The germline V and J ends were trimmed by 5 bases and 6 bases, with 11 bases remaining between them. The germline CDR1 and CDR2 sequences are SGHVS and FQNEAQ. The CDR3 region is CASSRTTPEQYF. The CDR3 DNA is TGTGCCAGCAGCCGCACAACCCCCGAGCAGTACTTC.

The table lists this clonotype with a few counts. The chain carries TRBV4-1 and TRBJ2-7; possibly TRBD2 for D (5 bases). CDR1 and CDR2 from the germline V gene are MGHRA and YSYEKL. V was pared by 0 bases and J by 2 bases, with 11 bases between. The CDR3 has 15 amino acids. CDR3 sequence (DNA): TGCGCCAGCAGCCAAGACCCGGGGAAAGCCTACGAGCAGTACTTC. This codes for CASSQDPGKAYEQYF.

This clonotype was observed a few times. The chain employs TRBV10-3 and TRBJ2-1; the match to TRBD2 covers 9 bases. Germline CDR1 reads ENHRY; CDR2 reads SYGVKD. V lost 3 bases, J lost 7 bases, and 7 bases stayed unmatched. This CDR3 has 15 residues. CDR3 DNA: TGTGCCATCAGTGACATTAGCGGGAGAGGTAATGAGCAGTTCTTC. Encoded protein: CAISDISGRGNEQFF.

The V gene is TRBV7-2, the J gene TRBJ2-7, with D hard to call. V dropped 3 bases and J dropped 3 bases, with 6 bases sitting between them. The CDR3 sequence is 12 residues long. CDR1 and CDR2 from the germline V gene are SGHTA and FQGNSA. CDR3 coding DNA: TGTACCAGCAGCTTCCAGGTCTACGAGCAGTACTTC. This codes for CTSSFQVYEQYF.

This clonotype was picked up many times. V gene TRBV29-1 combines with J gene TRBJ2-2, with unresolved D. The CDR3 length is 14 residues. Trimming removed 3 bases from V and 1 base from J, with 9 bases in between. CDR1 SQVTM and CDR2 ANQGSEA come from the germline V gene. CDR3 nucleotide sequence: TGCAGCGTTGACCCGGACGGGAACACCGGGGAGCTGTTTTTT. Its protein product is CSVDPDGNTGELFF.

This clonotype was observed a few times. CDR3 bases: TGTGCCAGCAGTTACGGGCGGGAGGACCTCACAGATACGCAGTATTTT. This sequence encodes CASSYGREDLTDTQYF. The chain has TRBV6-2 or TRBV6-3 and TRBJ2-3, with 8 bases that match TRBD2. The CDR3 runs to 16 residues. The V gene end was trimmed by 2 bases and the J gene end by 2 bases; junction bases not matched to a gene: 6. Germline V gives CDR1 MNHEY, CDR2 SVGEGT.

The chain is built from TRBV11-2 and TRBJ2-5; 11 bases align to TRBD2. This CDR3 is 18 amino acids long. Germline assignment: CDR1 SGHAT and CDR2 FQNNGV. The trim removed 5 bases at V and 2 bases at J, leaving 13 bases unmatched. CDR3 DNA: TGTGCCAGCAGCCCAATGGGTAGAGGGACTAGCGGACAAGAGACCCAGTACTTC. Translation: CASSPMGRGTSGQETQYF.

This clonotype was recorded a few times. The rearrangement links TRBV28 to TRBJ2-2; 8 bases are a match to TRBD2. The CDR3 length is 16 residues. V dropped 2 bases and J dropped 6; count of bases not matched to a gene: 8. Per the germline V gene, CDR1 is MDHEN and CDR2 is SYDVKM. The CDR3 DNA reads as TGTGCCAGCAGTTTAAGTCCGGGACTAGGGGCCGGGGAGCTGTTTTTT. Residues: CASSLSPGLGAGELFF. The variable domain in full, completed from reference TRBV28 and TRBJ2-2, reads DVKVTQSSRYLVKRTGEKVFLECVQDMDHENMFWYRQDPGLGLRLIYFSYDVKMKEKGDIPEGYSVSREKKERFSLILESASTNQTSMYLCASSLSPGLGAGELFFGEGSRLTVL.

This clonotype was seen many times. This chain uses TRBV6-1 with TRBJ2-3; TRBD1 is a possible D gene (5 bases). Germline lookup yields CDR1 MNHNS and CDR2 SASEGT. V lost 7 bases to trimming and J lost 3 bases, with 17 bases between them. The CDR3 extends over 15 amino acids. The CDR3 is CASTLPRVGTDTQYF. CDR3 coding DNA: TGTGCCAGCACGCTTCCCAGGGTTGGTACAGATACGCAGTATTTT.

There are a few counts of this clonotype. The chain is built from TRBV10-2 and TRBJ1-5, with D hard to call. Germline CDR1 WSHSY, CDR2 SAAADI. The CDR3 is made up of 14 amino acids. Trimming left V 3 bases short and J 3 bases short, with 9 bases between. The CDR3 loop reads CASSEYRNNQPQHF. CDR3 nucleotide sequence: TGCGCCAGCAGTGAATACAGAAACAATCAGCCCCAGCATTTT.

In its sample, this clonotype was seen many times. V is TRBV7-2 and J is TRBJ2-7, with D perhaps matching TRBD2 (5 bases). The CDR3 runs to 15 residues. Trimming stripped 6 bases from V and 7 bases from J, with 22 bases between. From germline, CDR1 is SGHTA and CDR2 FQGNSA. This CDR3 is CASSNSLSLRGEQYF. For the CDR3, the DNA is TGTGCCAGCAGTAATAGTCTCTCCCTGCGAGGGGAGCAGTACTTC.

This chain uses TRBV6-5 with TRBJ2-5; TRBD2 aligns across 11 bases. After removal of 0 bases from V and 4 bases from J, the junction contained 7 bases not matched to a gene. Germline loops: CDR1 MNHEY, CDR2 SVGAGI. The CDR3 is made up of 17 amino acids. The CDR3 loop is CASSYSPSGGQGETQYF. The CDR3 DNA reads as TGTGCCAGCAGTTACTCCCCTAGCGGGGGGCAGGGAGAGACCCAGTACTTC.

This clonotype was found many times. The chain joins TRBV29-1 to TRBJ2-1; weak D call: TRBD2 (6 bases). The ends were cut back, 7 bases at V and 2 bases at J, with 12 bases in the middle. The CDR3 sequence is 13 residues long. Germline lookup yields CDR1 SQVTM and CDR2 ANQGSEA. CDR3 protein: CSAHSGPYNEQFF. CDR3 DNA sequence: TGCAGCGCTCATAGCGGTCCCTACAATGAGCAGTTCTTC.

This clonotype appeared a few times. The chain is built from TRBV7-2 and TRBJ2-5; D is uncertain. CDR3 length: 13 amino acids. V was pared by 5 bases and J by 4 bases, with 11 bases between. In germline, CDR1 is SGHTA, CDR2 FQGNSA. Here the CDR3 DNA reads TGTGCCAGCAGCCCCTCTTTTCGAGAGACCCAGTACTTC. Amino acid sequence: CASSPSFRETQYF.

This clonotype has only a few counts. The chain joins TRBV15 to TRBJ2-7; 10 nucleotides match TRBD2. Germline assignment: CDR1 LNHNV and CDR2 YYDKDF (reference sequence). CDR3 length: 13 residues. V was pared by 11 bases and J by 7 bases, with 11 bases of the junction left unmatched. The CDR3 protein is CASSESGRGEQYF. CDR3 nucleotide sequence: TGTGCCTCCTCGGAGAGCGGGAGGGGAGAGCAGTACTTC.

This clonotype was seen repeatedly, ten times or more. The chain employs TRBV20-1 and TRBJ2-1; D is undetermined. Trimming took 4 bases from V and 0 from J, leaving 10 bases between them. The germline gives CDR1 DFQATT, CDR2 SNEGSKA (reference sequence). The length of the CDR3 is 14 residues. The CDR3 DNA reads TGCAGTGCTAACCCTCCCAGCTCCTACAATGAGCAGTTCTTC. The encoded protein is CSANPPSSYNEQFF.

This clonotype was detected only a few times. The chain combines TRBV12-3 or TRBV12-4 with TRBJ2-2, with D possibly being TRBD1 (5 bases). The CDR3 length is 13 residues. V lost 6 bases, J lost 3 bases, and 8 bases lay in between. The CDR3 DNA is TGTGCCAGCAGGGGGCTCGACACCGGGGAGCTGTTTTTT. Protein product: CASRGLDTGELFF.

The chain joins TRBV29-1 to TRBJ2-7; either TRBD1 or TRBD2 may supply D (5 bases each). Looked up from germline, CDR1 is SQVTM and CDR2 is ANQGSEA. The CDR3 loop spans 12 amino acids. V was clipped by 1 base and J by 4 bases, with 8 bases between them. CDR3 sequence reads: CSVEGDGYEQYF. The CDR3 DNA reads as TGCAGCGTTGAAGGGGACGGATACGAGCAGTACTTC.

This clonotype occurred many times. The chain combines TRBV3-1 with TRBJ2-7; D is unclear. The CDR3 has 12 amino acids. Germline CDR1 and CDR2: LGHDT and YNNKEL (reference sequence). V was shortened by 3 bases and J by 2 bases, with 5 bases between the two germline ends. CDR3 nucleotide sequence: TGTGCCAGCAGCCAGGCAACCTACGAGCAGTACTTC. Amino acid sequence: CASSQATYEQYF.

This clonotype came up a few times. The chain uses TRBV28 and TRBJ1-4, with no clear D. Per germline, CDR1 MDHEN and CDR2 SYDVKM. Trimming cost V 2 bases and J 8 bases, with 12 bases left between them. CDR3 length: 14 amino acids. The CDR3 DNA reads TGTGCCAGCAGTTTACGGCGGGGTTCGGAAAAACTGTTTTTT. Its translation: CASSLRRGSEKLFF.

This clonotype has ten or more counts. The CDR3 sequence: CASSLAPGPGELFF. CDR3 sequence (DNA): TGTGCCAGCAGCTTGGCCCCAGGGCCCGGGGAGCTGTTTTTT. V gene TRBV11-2 combines with J gene TRBJ2-2; possibly TRBD1 for D (5 bases). This CDR3 region has 14 residues. The germline V gene encodes CDR1 SGHAT and CDR2 FQNNGV. V lost 3 bases and J 6 bases, leaving 11 bases between the germline ends.

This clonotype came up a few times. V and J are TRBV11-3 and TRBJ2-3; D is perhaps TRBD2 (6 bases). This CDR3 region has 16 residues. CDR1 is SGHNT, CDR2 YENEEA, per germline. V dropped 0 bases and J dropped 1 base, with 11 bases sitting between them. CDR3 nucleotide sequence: TGTGCCAGCAGCTTAGATGTGGGAGGAGGCACAGATACGCAGTATTTT. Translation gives CASSLDVGGGTDTQYF. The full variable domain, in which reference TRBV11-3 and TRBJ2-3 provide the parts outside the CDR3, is EAGVVQSPRYKIIEKKQPVAFWCNPISGHNTLYWYLQNLGQGPELLIRYENEEAVDDSQLPKDRFSAERLKGVDSTLKIQPAELGDSAVYLCASSLDVGGGTDTQYFGPGTRLTVL.